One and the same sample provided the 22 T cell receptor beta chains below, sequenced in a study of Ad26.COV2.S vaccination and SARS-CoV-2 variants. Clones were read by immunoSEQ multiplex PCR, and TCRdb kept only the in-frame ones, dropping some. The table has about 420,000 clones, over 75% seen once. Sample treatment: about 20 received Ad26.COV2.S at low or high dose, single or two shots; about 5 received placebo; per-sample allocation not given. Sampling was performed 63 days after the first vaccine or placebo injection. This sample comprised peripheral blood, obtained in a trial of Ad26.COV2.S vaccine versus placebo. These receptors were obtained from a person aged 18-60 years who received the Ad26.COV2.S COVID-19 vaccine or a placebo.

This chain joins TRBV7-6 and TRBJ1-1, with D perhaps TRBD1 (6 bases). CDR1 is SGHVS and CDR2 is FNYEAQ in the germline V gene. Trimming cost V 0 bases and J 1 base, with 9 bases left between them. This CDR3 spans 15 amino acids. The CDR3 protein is CASSLALDRNTEAFF. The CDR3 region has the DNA TGTGCCAGCAGCTTAGCTCTGGACAGGAACACTGAAGCTTTCTTT.

The CDR3 sequence: CASSYSMGADTQYF. The CDR3 nucleotides read TGTGCCAGCAGTTACTCGATGGGAGCAGATACGCAGTATTTT. The J gene is TRBJ2-3, the V gene TRBV6-5; TRBD2 might be the D (5 bases). This CDR3 region has 14 residues. V was cut by 0 bases and J by 4 bases, with 8 bases left in between. CDR1 is MNHEY, CDR2 SVGAGI, per germline.

This CDR3 is CASSYHTSGQETQYF. In nucleotides, the CDR3 is TGTGCCAGCAGTTATCATACTAGCGGTCAAGAGACCCAGTACTTC. The chain uses TRBV6-5 and TRBJ2-5; 8 nucleotides align to TRBD2. CDR1 and CDR2 (germline): MNHEY, SVGAGI. J was trimmed by 2 bases and V by 3 bases; bases with no gene match: 5. The length of the CDR3 is 15 residues.

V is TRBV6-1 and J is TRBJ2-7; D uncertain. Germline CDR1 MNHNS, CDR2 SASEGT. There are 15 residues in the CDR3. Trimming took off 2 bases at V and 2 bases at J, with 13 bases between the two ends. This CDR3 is CASSELVLGTYEQYF. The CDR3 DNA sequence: TGTGCCAGCAGTGAATTGGTTTTGGGGACCTACGAGCAGTACTTC.

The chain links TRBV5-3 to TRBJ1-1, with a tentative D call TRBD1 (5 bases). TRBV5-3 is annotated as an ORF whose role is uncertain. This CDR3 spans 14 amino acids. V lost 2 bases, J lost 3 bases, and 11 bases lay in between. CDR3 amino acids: CARSLTGADTEAFF. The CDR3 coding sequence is TGTGCCAGAAGCTTAACAGGTGCCGACACTGAAGCTTTCTTT.

For the CDR3, the DNA is TGCGCCAGCAGCTTGGGAGATCGAGCAGGGCCCAATGAGCAGTTCTTC. Protein product: CASSLGDRAGPNEQFF. The chain carries TRBV5-1 and TRBJ2-1; D is perhaps TRBD1 (5 bases). There are 16 residues in the CDR3. The V end lost 0 bases, the J end lost 6 bases, and 16 bases lay between the germline ends. The germline gives CDR1 SGHRS, CDR2 YFSETQ. Full variable domain (missing parts from reference TRBV5-1 and TRBJ2-1): KAGVTQTPRYLIKTRGQQVTLSCSPISGHRSVSWYQQTPGQGLQFLFEYFSETQRNKGNFPGRFSGRQFSNSRSEMNVSTLELGDSALYLCASSLGDRAGPNEQFFGPGTRLTVL.

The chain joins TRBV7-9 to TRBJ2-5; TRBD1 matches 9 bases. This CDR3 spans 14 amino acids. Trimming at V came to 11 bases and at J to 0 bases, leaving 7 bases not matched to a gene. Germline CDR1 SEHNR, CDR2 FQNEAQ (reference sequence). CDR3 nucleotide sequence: TGTGCCGACACCGGGACAGGGAACCAAGAGACCCAGTACTTC. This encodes CADTGTGNQETQYF. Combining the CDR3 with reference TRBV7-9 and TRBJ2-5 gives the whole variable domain DTGVSQNPRHKITKRGQNVTFRCDPISEHNRLYWYRQTLGQGPEFLTYFQNEAQLEKSRLLSDRFSAERPKGSFSTLEIQRTEQGDSAMYLCADTGTGNQETQYFGPGTRLLVL.

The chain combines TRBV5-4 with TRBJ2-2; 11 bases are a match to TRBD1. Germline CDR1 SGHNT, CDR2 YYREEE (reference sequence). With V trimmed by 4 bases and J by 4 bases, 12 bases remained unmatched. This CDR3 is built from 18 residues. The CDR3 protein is CASSRGTGGIAATGELFF. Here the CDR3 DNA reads TGTGCCAGCAGCCGCGGGACAGGGGGGATTGCGGCCACCGGGGAGCTGTTTTTT. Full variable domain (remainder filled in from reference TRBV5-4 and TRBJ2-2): ETGVTQSPTHLIKTRGQQVTLRCSSQSGHNTVSWYQQALGQGPQFIFQYYREEENGRGNFPPRFSGLQFPNYSSELNVNALELDDSALYLCASSRGTGGIAATGELFFGEGSRLTVL.

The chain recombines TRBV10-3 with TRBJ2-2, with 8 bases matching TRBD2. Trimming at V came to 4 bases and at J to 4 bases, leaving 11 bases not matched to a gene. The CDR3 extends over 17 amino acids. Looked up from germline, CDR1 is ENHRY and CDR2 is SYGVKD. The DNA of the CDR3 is TGTGCCATCAGTGGAGGCCGGGAGCGGGGGAGCACCGGGGAGCTGTTTTTT. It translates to CAISGGRERGSTGELFF.

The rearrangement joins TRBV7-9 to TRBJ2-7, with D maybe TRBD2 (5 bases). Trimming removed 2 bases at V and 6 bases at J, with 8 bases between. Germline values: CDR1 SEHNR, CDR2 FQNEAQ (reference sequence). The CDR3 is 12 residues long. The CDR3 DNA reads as TGTGCCAGCAGCTTAAATGGAGGCGAGCAGTACTTC. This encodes CASSLNGGEQYF.

CDR3 nucleotides: TGTGCCAGCAGCTCCCTGGACCGTTACAATGAGCAGTTCTTC. Amino acid sequence: CASSSLDRYNEQFF. The genes are TRBV13 and TRBJ2-1; D is uncertain. V shed 4 bases and J shed 4 bases, with 11 bases lying between them. This CDR3 is built from 14 residues. Per germline, CDR1 PRHDT and CDR2 FYEKMQ (reference sequence). The whole variable domain, filled in from reference TRBV13 and TRBJ2-1, reads AAGVIQSPRHLIKEKRETATLKCYPIPRHDTVYWYQQGPGQDPQFLISFYEKMQSDKGSIPDRFSAQQFSDYHSELNMSSLELGDSALYFCASSSLDRYNEQFFGPGTRLTVL.

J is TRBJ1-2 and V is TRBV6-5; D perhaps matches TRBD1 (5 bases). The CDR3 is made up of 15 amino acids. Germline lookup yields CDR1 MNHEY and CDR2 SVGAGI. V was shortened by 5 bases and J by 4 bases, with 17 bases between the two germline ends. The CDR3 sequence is CASSRETGGGYGYTF. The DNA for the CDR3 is TGTGCCAGCAGTCGCGAGACCGGGGGAGGCTATGGCTACACCTTC.

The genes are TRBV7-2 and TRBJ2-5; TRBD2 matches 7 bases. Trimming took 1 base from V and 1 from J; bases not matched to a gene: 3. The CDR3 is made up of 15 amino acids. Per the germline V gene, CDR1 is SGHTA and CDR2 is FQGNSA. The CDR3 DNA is TGTGCCAGCAGCTTAGGGCGACTAGCCCAAGAGACCCAGTACTTC. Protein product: CASSLGRLAQETQYF.

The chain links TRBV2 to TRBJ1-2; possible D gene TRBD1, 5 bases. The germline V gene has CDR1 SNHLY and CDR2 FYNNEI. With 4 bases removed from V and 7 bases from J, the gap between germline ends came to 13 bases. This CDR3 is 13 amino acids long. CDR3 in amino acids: CASSGQRGSGYTF. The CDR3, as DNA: TGTGCCAGCAGTGGTCAAAGGGGCTCTGGCTACACCTTC. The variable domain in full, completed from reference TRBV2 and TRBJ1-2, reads EPEVTQTPSHQVTQMGQEVILRCVPISNHLYFYWYRQILGQKVEFLVSFYNNEISEKSEIFDDQFSVERPDGSNFTLKIRSTKLEDSAMYFCASSGQRGSGYTFGSGTRLTVV.

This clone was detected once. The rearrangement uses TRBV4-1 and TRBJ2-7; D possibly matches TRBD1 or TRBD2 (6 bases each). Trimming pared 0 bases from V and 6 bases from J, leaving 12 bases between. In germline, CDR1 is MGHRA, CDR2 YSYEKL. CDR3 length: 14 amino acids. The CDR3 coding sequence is TGCGCCAGCAGCCAAGATCGGGGGCAGCCCGAGCAGTACTTC. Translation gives CASSQDRGQPEQYF.

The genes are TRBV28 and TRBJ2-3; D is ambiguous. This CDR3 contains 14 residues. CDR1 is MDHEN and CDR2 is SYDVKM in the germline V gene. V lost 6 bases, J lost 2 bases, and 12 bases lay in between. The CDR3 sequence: CASSAVGHTDTQYF. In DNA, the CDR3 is TGTGCCAGCAGCGCCGTAGGCCACACAGATACGCAGTATTTT.

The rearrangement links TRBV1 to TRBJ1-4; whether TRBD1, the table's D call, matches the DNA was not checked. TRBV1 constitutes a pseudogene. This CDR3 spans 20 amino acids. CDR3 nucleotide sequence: TGCACCAGCAGCCACCCTGGACAGCCACCTCAAAGATCAACTAATGAAAAACTGTTTTTT. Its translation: CTSSHPGQPPQRSTNEKLFF.

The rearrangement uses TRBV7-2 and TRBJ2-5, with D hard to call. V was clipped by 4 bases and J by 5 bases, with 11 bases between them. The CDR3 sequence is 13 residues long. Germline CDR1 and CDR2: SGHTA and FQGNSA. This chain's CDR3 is CASSSSSSETQYF. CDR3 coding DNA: TGTGCCAGCAGCTCTTCTAGTTCTGAGACCCAGTACTTC.

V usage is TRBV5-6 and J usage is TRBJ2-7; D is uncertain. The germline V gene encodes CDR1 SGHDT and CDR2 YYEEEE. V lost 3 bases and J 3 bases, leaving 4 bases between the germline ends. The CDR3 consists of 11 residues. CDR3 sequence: CASSSYYEQYF. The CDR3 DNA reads TGTGCCAGCAGCTCATACTACGAGCAGTACTTC.

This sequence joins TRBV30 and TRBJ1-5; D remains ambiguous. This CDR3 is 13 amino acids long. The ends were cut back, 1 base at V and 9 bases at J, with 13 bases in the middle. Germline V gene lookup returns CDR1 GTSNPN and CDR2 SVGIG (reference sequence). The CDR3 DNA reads TGTGCCTGGAGTGGCGTGATTCCGGGGCCCCAGCATTTT. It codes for CAWSGVIPGPQHF. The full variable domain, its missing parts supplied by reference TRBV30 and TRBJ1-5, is SQTIHQWPATLVQPVGSPLSLECTVEGTSNPNLYWYRQAAGRGLQLLFYSVGIGQISSEVPQNLSASRPQDRQFILSSKKLLLSDSGFYLCAWSGVIPGPQHFGDGTRLSIL.

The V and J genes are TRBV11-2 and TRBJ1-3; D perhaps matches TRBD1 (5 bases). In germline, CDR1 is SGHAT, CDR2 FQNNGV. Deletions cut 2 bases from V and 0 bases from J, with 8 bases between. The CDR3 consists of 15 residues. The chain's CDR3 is CASSLRTSSGNTIYF. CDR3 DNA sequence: TGTGCCAGCAGCTTACGGACAAGCTCTGGAAACACCATATATTTT.

The CDR3 nucleotides are TGTGCCAGCAGTGAATTCTACCCGGGACAAGGGACGGCACCCCTCCACTTT. Translating gives CASSEFYPGQGTAPLHF. The chain combines TRBV25-1 with TRBJ1-6; D possibly corresponds to TRBD1 (6 bases). V was clipped by 1 base and J by 11 bases, with 21 bases between them. Germline V CDR1 and CDR2: MGHDK, SYGVNS. The CDR3 loop spans 17 amino acids.